This passage covers 24 T cell receptor beta chains from one sample sequenced in a study of early T cells in non-severe SARS-CoV-2 infection. One entry per CDR3 protein, called by TCRdb with MiXCR from the 5' RACE reads. This table has 45,000 to 75,000 distinct CDR3 sequences, around 9.3% appearing once. The material sequenced was whole blood. These receptors all come from an adult who was a healthcare worker with PCR-confirmed SARS-CoV-2 infection or an uninfected control (not recorded which).

Details on this clonotype: One base away lies a much larger clone, so this may be a sequencing read error. The chain has TRBV28 and TRBJ2-7; D unresolved. Germline V lookup: CDR1 MDHEN, CDR2 SYDVKM. This CDR3 contains 13 residues. The CDR3 DNA reads TGTGCCAGCAGTCCCCCCGTTGTTCGCGAGCGGTACTTC. Amino acid sequence: CASSPPVVRERYF. Together with reference TRBV28 and TRBJ2-7, the CDR3 gives the full variable domain: DVKVTQSSRYLVKRTGEKVFLECVQDMDHENMFWYRQDPGLGLRLIYFSYDVKMKEKGDIPEGYSVSREKKERFSLILESASTNQTSMYLCASSPPVVRERYFGPGTRLTVT.

This clonotype was detected many times. The gene calls are TRBV20-1 and TRBJ1-1, with no clear D. The CDR3 spans 14 residues. CDR1 is DFQATT, CDR2 SNEGSKA, per germline (reference sequence). The V end lost 0 bases, the J end lost 6 bases, and 14 bases lay between the germline ends. CDR3 sequence: CSARDSPSGAEAFF. As DNA, the CDR3 is TGCAGTGCTAGAGATTCCCCCTCCGGGGCTGAAGCTTTCTTT.

This clonotype was found many times. V usage is TRBV7-6 and J usage is TRBJ2-5, with a possible D match to TRBD1 (5 bases). The germline CDR1 and CDR2 sequences are SGHVS and FNYEAQ. Trimming stripped 1 base from V and 5 bases from J, with 11 bases between. The CDR3 is 14 residues long. This CDR3 is CASSLGGTRETQYF. The CDR3 coding sequence is TGTGCCAGCAGCTTAGGGGGCACCCGGGAGACCCAGTACTTC.

This clonotype was counted ten times or more. This sequence joins TRBV3-1 and TRBJ2-5; the D gene is possibly TRBD1 (5 bases). The CDR3 is made up of 16 amino acids. Germline V gene lookup returns CDR1 LGHDT and CDR2 YNNKEL (reference sequence). V was trimmed by 0 bases and J by 4 bases, leaving 15 bases between them. In nucleotides, the CDR3 is TGTGCCAGCAGCCAAGATCGAATCAATAGGGGAGAGACCCAGTACTTC. Its protein is CASSQDRINRGETQYF.

This clonotype appeared many times. The genes are TRBV24-1 and TRBJ2-7; D gene uncertain. Trimming pared 2 bases from V and 3 bases from J, leaving 4 bases between. Germline CDR1 is KGHDR and CDR2 is SFDVKD. CDR3 length equals 12 residues. This CDR3 reads CATSDSSYEQYF. The CDR3 bases are TGTGCCACCAGTGATTCCAGCTACGAGCAGTACTTC.

This clonotype showed up many times. This sequence joins TRBV7-2 and TRBJ2-7; 7 bases match TRBD1. From germline, CDR1 is SGHTA and CDR2 FQGNSA. Trimming took 5 bases from V and 0 from J; bases not matched to a gene: 4. CDR3 length: 14 amino acids. This chain's CDR3 is CASSETGPSYEQYF. The CDR3 region has the DNA TGTGCCAGCAGCGAGACAGGGCCCTCCTACGAGCAGTACTTC.

This clonotype was counted ten times or more. V is TRBV28 and J is TRBJ2-1; maybe TRBD1 (6 bases). Trimming cost V 5 bases and J 8 bases, with 19 bases left between them. Germline assignment: CDR1 MDHEN and CDR2 SYDVKM. This CDR3 spans 15 amino acids. The CDR3 bases are TGTGCCAGCAGTCCCTCCGACAGGCCCCAGCATGAGCAGTTCTTC. This translates into CASSPSDRPQHEQFF.

This clonotype was counted at least ten times. The rearrangement joins TRBV27 to TRBJ1-2; the D gene is possibly TRBD1 (5 bases). The CDR3 extends over 14 amino acids. CDR1 is MNHEY, CDR2 SMNVEV, per germline (reference sequence). The V and J ends lost 3 bases and 8 bases respectively, with 16 bases between them. The CDR3 region has the DNA TGTGCCAGCAGTTTGGGGGAAGGCACCCCGGGCTACACCTTC. Translated: CASSLGEGTPGYTF.

There are many counts of this clonotype. CDR3 sequence: CASSQTGGGEQFF. As DNA, the CDR3 is TGTGCCAGCTCCCAGACAGGGGGCGGTGAGCAGTTCTTC. The V and J genes are TRBV18 and TRBJ2-1; 10 bases match TRBD1. The trim removed 6 bases at V and 9 bases at J, leaving 5 bases unmatched. Germline assignment: CDR1 KGHSH and CDR2 LQKENI. This CDR3 comprises 13 residues.

Ten or more counts support this clonotype. The CDR3 protein is CASSQDLTGRYGYTF. DNA for the CDR3: TGTGCCAGCAGCCAAGATTTGACAGGACGTTATGGCTACACCTTC. The chain employs TRBV4-2 and TRBJ1-2; maybe TRBD1 (6 bases). The CDR3 contains 15 residues. The V gene lost 0 bases and the J gene lost 5 bases, with 13 bases spanning the gap. Germline loops: CDR1 LGHNA, CDR2 YNFKEQ.

This clonotype occurred many times. The chain joins TRBV27 to TRBJ2-5; the D is unclear. The germline V and J ends were trimmed by 9 bases and 2 bases, with 7 bases remaining between them. Germline CDR1 reads MNHEY; CDR2 reads SMNVEV (reference sequence). The CDR3 covers 11 residues. The CDR3 coding sequence is TGTGCCAGTGGATTTCAAGAGACCCAGTACTTC. It specifies CASGFQETQYF.

The chain uses TRBV18 and TRBJ1-2; D is unresolved. CDR1 is KGHSH, CDR2 LQKENI, per germline. V was cut by 3 bases and J by 5 bases, with 25 bases left in between. The CDR3 covers 18 residues. The CDR3 here is CASSPVIPIVAESYGYTF. The CDR3 coding sequence is TGTGCCAGCTCACCTGTTATCCCTATCGTGGCAGAAAGTTATGGCTACACCTTC.

The chain recombines TRBV7-8 with TRBJ1-5, with TRBD1 as a possible D gene (5 bases). The CDR3 covers 15 residues. The V and J ends lost 5 bases and 0 bases respectively, with 11 bases between them. Per germline, CDR1 SGHVS and CDR2 FQNEAQ. The CDR3 DNA sequence: TGTGCCAGCAGCGGGCGCGGACATAGCAATCAGCCCCAGCATTTT. This translates into CASSGRGHSNQPQHF.

This clonotype was picked up many times. V and J are TRBV12-3 or TRBV12-4 and TRBJ2-5; the match to TRBD2 covers 12 bases. This CDR3 comprises 16 residues. Unmatched junction bases numbered 11, after V lost 7 bases and J lost 5 bases. The CDR3 DNA follows: TGTGCCAGCACCAGGACTAGCGGGACGCTCGGCGAGACCCAGTACTTC. Translated: CASTRTSGTLGETQYF.

The V call is TRBV20-1, the J call TRBJ1-3; 9 positions match TRBD1. Germline values: CDR1 DFQATT, CDR2 SNEGSKA (reference sequence). V shed 3 bases, J shed 1 base, and the junction held 4 bases outside the gene matches. This CDR3 region has 15 residues. The CDR3 DNA is TGCAGTGCTAGGGCCGGGACAGGGTCTGGAAACACCATATATTTT. It is translated as CSARAGTGSGNTIYF.

There are a few counts of this clonotype. The chain combines TRBV29-1 with TRBJ2-3; D call uncertain. V was clipped by 6 bases and J by 0 bases, with 10 bases between them. The CDR3 contains 13 residues. CDR1 and CDR2 from the germline V gene are SQVTM and ANQGSEA. The CDR3: CSVPAESTDTQYF. The CDR3 nucleotides are TGCAGCGTCCCTGCAGAGAGCACAGATACGCAGTATTTT.

In this sample, this clonotype turned up a few times. This chain uses TRBV11-2 with TRBJ2-1, with a weak D call TRBD2 (6 bases). Trimming stripped 4 bases from V and 7 bases from J, with 17 bases between. The CDR3 sequence is 15 residues long. In germline, CDR1 is SGHAT, CDR2 FQNNGV. The CDR3 sequence is CASSSDSGYWNEQFF. The DNA for the CDR3 is TGTGCCAGCAGCTCCGACAGCGGGTATTGGAATGAGCAGTTCTTC.

This clonotype has ten or more counts. The rearrangement uses TRBV29-1 and TRBJ2-7; D possibly uses TRBD1 or TRBD2 (6 bases each). Per the germline V gene, CDR1 is SQVTM and CDR2 is ANQGSEA. Trimming took 6 bases from V and 6 from J, leaving 18 bases between them. The CDR3 has 13 residues. The CDR3 nucleotides are TGCAGCGTCAAACAGGGCGGGGTTGGCGAGCAGTACTTC. Protein: CSVKQGGVGEQYF.

This clonotype is medium-sized (0.01 to 0.1%) within its sample. This rearrangement joins TRBV28 to TRBJ2-7, with 7 positions matching TRBD2. Looked up from germline, CDR1 is MDHEN and CDR2 is SYDVKM. The ends lost 5 bases at V and 6 bases at J; junction bases unmatched: 10. The CDR3 has 14 residues. CDR3 sequence (DNA): TGTGCCAGCAGTCGAGACCAGACGGGGGGCGAGCAGTACTTC. Its protein product is CASSRDQTGGEQYF.

This clonotype was found once. One base away lies a much larger clone, so this may be a sequencing read error. The J gene is TRBJ2-1, the V gene TRBV12-3 or TRBV12-4; weak D call: TRBD2 (6 bases). The length of the CDR3 is 14 residues. CDR3 in DNA: TGTGCCAACAGTCGGGACTTTATCGGCGATGAGCAGTTCTTC. Its translation is CANSRDFIGDEQFF.

The chain has TRBV6-2 or TRBV6-3 and TRBJ2-7; the D gene is possibly TRBD1 (6 bases). CDR1 is MNHEY, CDR2 SVGEGT, per germline. This CDR3 comprises 11 residues. The ends were cut back, 7 bases at V and 4 bases at J, with 8 bases in the middle. CDR3 nucleotides: TGTGCCAGCAACGACAGGTACGAGCAGTACTTC. Residues: CASNDRYEQYF.

This clonotype was detected only a few times. The V and J genes are TRBV29-1 and TRBJ2-7; 16 bases map to TRBD2. This CDR3 is built from 14 residues. Germline V gene sequence: CDR1 SQVTM, CDR2 ANQGSEA. Losses at the gene ends were 7 bases for V and 7 bases for J; bases not matched to a gene: 7. The CDR3 DNA sequence: TGCAGCGCAAAACCGGGACTAGCGGGAGGGGAGCAGTACTTC. Protein product: CSAKPGLAGGEQYF.

This clonotype occurred many times. V and J are TRBV4-3 and TRBJ1-2; TRBD1 aligns across 8 bases. V lost 3 bases to trimming and J lost 4 bases; unmatched junction nucleotides: 4. This CDR3 has 14 residues. CDR1 and CDR2 (germline): LGHNA, YSLEER. The CDR3, as DNA: TGCGCCAGCAGCCATGTCGACAGGGGCTATGGCTACACCTTC. As protein: CASSHVDRGYGYTF.

This clonotype was seen at least ten times. V and J are TRBV20-1 and TRBJ2-2; 11 nucleotides line up with TRBD2. Looked up from germline, CDR1 is DFQATT and CDR2 is SNEGSKA (reference sequence). V lost 6 bases, J lost 0 bases, and 21 bases stayed unmatched. This CDR3 contains 21 residues. This CDR3 reads CSANTELAGGQNPPNTGELFF. CDR3 bases: TGCAGTGCCAACACCGAGCTAGCGGGAGGACAAAACCCTCCGAACACCGGGGAGCTGTTTTTT.